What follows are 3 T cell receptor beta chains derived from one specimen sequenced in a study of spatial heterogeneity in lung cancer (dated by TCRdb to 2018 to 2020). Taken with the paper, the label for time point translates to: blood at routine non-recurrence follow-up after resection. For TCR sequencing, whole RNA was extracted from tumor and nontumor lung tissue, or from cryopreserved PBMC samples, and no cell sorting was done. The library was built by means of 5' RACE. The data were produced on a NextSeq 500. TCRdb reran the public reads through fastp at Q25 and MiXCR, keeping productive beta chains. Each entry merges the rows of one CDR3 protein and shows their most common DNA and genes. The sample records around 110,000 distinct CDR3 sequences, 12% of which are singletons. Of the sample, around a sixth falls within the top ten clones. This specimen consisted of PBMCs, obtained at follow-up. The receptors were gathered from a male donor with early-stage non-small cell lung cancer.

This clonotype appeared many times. The CDR3 DNA reads as TGTGCCAGCAGCGTAGCGGGGGGGCCGCTAGATACGCAGTATTTT. Encoded protein: CASSVAGGPLDTQYF. The chain has TRBV9 and TRBJ2-3; 8 nucleotides match TRBD2. CDR3 length: 15 amino acids. CDR1 SGDLS and CDR2 YYNGEE come from the germline V gene. V was clipped by 0 bases and J by 5 bases; unmatched bases: 5.

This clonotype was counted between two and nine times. CDR3 DNA sequence: TGTGCCAGCAGTGCCGGACGGGCCCCTGGTACGCAGTATTTT. Its translation is CASSAGRAPGTQYF. The rearrangement joins TRBV7-2 to TRBJ2-3; D is uncertain. CDR3 size: 14 residues. From germline, CDR1 is SGHTA and CDR2 FQGNSA. V shed 6 bases and J shed 8 bases, with 18 bases lying between them.

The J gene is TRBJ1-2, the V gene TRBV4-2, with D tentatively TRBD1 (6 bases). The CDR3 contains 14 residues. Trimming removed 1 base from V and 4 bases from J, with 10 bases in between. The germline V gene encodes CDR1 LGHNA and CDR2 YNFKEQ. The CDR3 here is CASSQVGDTYGYTF. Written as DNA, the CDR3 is TGTGCCAGCAGCCAAGTCGGGGACACCTATGGCTACACCTTC.